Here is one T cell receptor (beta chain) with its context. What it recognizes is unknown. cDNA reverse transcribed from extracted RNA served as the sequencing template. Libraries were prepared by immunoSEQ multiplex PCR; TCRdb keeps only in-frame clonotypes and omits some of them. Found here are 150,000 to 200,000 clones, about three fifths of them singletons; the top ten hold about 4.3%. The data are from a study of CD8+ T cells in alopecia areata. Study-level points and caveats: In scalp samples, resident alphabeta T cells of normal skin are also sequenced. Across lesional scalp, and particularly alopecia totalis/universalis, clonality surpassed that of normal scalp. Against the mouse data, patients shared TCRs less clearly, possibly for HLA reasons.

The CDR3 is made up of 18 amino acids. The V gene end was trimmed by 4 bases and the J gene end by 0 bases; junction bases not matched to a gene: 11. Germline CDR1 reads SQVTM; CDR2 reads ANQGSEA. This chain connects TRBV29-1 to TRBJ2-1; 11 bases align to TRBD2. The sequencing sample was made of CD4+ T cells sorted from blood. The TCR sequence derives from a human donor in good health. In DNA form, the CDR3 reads TGCAGCGTTGGCGGGGGACTAGCGGCCGACACCTCCTACAATGAGCAGTTCTTC. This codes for CSVGGGLAADTSYNEQFF.